The clone carrying this T cell receptor (beta chain) was counted a few times. The antigen remains undetermined. This record comes from a study of beta chain features in type 1 diabetes. At the level of the study: Age, gender and cell yields were similar between patients and healthy donors. Sorted cells examined across all samples numbered around 100 million.

The entirety of the isolated RNA underwent reverse transcription, so expressed TCRB transcripts were sequenced. Libraries were prepared by immunoSEQ multiplex PCR; TCRdb keeps only in-frame clonotypes and omits some of them. The sample consists of more than 95,000 clones, roughly 17% of them appearing once. V lost 4 bases to trimming and J lost 2 bases, with 13 bases between them. The CDR3 has 15 residues. Germline assignment: CDR1 LNHNV and CDR2 YYDKDF (reference sequence). General study findings and limits: The VDJ junctions of type 1 diabetes patients carried fewer insertions and more deletions. Equally in patients and controls, PCR might preferentially amplify shorter templates. There was a moderate but significant shortening of TCRB CDR3s in all four CD4+ subsets of Type 1 diabetes patients.

V usage is TRBV15 and J usage is TRBJ2-3; D gene uncertain. The origin of this receptor is a man between 18 and 29 years old with type 1 diabetes. Sequencing was carried out using central memory CD4+ T cells from blood. CDR3 sequence (DNA): TGTGCCACCAGCACTTATGGAGACCCCACAGATACGCAGTATTTT. This translates into CATSTYGDPTDTQYF.